A single sample gave rise to the 6 T cell receptor beta chains below, sequenced in a study of cytomegalovirus exposure and HLA in healthy donors. With 60 Vbeta and 13 Jbeta primers, the PCR was carried out. The data were produced by immunoSEQ multiplex PCR, yet TCRdb's version contains in-frame clones alone and is incomplete. The table includes 75,000 to 95,000 clones, roughly 81% detected once. Specimen: PBMCs. These receptors were taken from a woman aged 18-29 years in good health and CMV-seropositive.

The CDR3 here is CAREETGVNTEAFF. CDR3 nucleotides: TGTGCCAGAGAGGAAACGGGGGTGAACACTGAAGCTTTCTTT. The chain has TRBV5-3 and TRBJ1-1; TRBD1 might be the D (5 bases). TRBV5-3 is classed as an ORF, of uncertain function. V was shortened by 7 bases and J by 0 bases, with 13 bases between the two germline ends. This CDR3 spans 14 amino acids.

J is TRBJ1-5 and V is TRBV9; D may be TRBD1 (5 bases). Germline CDR1 SGDLS, CDR2 YYNGEE. The CDR3 extends over 14 amino acids. Trimming stripped 0 bases from V and 6 bases from J, with 10 bases between. CDR3 coding DNA: TGTGCCAGCAGCGTAGACGGGGGTCCTCAGCCCCAGCATTTT. Translating gives CASSVDGGPQPQHF.

This clone was detected only a few times. One end of the junction is discordant with germline, which a read error may explain. This chain links TRBV7-6 with TRBJ2-7, with 10 bases that match TRBD1. This CDR3 has 18 amino acids. Germline V gene data show CDR1 as SGHVS and CDR2 as FNYEAQ. This chain's CDR3 is CAISAHIGDRGISYEQYF. The CDR3 nucleotides read TGTGCCATCAGCGCCCATATTGGGGACAGGGGTATTTCCTACGAGCAGTACTTC.

The rearrangement links TRBV28 to TRBJ2-5; TRBD2 might be the D (5 bases). Trimming took 2 bases from V and 3 from J, leaving 13 bases between them. The CDR3 has 15 amino acids. The germline CDR1 and CDR2 sequences are MDHEN and SYDVKM. CDR3 region: CASSLIEGVEETQYF. The CDR3, as DNA: TGTGCCAGCAGTTTAATAGAGGGAGTGGAAGAGACCCAGTACTTC.

This rearrangement joins TRBV29-1 to TRBJ1-1, with D perhaps matching TRBD1 (5 bases). In germline, CDR1 is SQVTM, CDR2 ANQGSEA. This CDR3 comprises 14 residues. V was clipped by 4 bases and J by 0 bases, with 12 bases between them. DNA for the CDR3: TGCAGCGTTGGAGAGACAGTAATGAACACTGAAGCTTTCTTT. Translating gives CSVGETVMNTEAFF.

The V call is TRBV15, the J call TRBJ2-7; a possible D gene is TRBD2 (5 bases). V lost 0 bases to trimming and J lost 2 bases, with 11 bases between them. This CDR3 has 15 residues. CDR1 and CDR2 from the germline V gene are LNHNV and YYDKDF (reference sequence). CDR3 bases: TGTGCCACCAGCAGAGAGCGTCTAGCAACCTACGAGCAGTACTTC. Translating it yields CATSRERLATYEQYF.